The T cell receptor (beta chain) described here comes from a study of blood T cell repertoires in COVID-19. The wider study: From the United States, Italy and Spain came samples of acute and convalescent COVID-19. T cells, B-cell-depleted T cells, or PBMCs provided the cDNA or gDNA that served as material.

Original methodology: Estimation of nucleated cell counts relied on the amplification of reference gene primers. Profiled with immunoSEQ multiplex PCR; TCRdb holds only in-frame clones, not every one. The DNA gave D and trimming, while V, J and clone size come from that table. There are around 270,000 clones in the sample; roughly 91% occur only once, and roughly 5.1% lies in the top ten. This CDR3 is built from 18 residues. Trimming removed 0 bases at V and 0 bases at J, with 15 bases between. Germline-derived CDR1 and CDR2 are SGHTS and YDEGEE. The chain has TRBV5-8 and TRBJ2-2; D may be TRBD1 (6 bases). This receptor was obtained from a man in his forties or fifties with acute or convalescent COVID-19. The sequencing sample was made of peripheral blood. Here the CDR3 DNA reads TGTGCCAGCAGCTTGGGCCTCGACAGGACGGCGAACACCGGGGAGCTGTTTTTT. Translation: CASSLGLDRTANTGELFF.